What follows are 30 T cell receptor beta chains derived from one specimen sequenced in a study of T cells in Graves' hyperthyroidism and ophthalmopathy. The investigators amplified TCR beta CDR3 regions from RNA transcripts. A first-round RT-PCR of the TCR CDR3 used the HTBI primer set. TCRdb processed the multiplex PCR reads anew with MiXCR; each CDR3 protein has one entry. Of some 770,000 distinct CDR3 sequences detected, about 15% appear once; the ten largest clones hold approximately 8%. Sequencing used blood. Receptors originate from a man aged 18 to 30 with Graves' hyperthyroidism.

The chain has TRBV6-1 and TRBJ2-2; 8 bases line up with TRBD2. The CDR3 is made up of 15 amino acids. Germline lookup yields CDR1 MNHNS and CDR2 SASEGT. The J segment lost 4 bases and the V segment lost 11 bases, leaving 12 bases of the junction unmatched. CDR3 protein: CAARPGLAGTGELFF. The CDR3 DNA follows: TGTGCCGCCCGGCCAGGGCTAGCGGGCACCGGGGAGCTGTTTTTT.

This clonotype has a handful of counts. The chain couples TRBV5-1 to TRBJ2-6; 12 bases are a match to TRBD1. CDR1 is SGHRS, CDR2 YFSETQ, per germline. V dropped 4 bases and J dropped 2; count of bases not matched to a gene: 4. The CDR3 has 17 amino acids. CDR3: CASSGGTGGAGANVLTF. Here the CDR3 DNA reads TGCGCCAGCAGCGGCGGGACAGGGGGCGCTGGGGCCAACGTCCTGACTTTC.

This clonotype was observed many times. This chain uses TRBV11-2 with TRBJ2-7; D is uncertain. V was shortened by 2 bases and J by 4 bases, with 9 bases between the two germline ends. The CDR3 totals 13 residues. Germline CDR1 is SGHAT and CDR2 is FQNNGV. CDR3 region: CASSLMTTYEQYF. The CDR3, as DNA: TGTGCCAGCAGCTTAATGACGACTTACGAGCAGTACTTC.

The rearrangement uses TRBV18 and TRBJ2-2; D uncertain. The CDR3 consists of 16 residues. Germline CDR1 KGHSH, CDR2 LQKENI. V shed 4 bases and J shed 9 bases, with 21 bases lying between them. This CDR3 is CASSQPRTATLWELFF. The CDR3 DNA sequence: TGTGCCAGCTCACAACCCCGGACGGCGACCCTATGGGAGCTGTTTTTT.

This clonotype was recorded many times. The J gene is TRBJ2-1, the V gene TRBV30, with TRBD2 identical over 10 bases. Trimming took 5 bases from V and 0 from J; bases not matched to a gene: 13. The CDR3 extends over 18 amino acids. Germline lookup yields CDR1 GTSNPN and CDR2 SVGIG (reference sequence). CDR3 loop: CAWAGTSVGLSSYNEQFF. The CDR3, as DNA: TGTGCCTGGGCCGGGACTAGCGTCGGGTTGAGCTCCTACAATGAGCAGTTCTTC.

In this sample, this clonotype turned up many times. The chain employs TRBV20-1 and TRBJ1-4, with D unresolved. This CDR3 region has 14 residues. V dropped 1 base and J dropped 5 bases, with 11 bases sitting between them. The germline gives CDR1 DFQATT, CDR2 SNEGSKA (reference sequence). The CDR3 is CSARVPDGNEKLFF. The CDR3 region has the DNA TGCAGTGCTAGAGTCCCGGACGGGAATGAAAAACTGTTTTTT.

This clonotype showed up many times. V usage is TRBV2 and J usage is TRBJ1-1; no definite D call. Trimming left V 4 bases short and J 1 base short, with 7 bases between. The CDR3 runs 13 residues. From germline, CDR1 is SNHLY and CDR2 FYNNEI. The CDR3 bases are TGTGCCAGCAGTGCGGAGCAGAACACTGAAGCTTTCTTT. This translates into CASSAEQNTEAFF.

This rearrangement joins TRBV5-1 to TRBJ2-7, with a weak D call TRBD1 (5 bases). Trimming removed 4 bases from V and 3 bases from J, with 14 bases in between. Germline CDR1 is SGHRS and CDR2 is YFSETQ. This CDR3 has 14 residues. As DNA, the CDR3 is TGCGCCAGCAGCCCCTTTCCCCAGGGCTACGAGCAGTACTTC. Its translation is CASSPFPQGYEQYF.

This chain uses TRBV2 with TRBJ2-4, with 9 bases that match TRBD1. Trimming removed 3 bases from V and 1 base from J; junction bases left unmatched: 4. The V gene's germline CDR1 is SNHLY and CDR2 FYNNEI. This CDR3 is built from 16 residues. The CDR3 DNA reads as TGTGCCAGCAGTGATGGGACAGGGTCCGCCAAAAACATTCAGTACTTC. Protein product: CASSDGTGSAKNIQYF.

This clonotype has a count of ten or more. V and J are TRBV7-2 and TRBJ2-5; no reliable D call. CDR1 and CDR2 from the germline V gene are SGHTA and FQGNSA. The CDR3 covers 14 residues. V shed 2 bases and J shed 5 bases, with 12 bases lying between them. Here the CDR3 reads CASSLLGPKETQYF. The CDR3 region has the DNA TGTGCCAGCAGCTTATTGGGTCCTAAGGAGACCCAGTACTTC.

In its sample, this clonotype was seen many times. The DNA of the CDR3 is TGTGCCAGCAGCCCCTCTAGCGGGAGGGCCGGGGAGCTGTTTTTT. As protein: CASSPSSGRAGELFF. The chain is built from TRBV7-2 and TRBJ2-2, with TRBD2 matching 12 bases. This CDR3 contains 15 residues. Per germline, CDR1 SGHTA and CDR2 FQGNSA. J lost 6 bases, V lost 5 bases, and 4 bases had no gene match.

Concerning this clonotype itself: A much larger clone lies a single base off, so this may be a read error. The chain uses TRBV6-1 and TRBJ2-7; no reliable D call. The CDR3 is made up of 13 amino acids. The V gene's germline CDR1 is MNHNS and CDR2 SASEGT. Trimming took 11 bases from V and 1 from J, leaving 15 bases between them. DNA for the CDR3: TGTGCCGGCCCCGCCGGATGGTCCTACGAGCAGTACTTC. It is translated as CAGPAGWSYEQYF.

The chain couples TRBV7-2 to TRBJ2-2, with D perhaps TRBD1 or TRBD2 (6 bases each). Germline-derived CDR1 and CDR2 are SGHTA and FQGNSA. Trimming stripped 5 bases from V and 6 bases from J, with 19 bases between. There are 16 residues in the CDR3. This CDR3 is CASSHPGADQPGELFF. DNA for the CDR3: TGTGCCAGCAGCCACCCGGGGGCCGACCAACCCGGGGAGCTGTTTTTT.

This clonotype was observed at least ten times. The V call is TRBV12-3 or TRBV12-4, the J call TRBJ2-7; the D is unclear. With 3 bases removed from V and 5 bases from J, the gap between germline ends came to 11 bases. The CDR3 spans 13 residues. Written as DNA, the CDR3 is TGTGCCAGCAGTTTCATCTCTGGGGACGAGCAGTACTTC. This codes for CASSFISGDEQYF.

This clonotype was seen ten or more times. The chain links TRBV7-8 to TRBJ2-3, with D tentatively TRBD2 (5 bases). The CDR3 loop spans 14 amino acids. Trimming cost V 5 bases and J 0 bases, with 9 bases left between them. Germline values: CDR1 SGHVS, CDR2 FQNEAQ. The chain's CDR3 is CASSATTSTDTQYF. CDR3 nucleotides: TGTGCCAGCAGCGCGACTACTAGCACAGATACGCAGTATTTT.

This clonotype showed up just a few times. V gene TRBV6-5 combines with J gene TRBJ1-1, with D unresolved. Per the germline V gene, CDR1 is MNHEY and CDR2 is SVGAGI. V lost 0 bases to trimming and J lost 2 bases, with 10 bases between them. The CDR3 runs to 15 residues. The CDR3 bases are TGTGCCAGCAGTTACTCGACTCGGGGTAACACTGAAGCTTTCTTT. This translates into CASSYSTRGNTEAFF.

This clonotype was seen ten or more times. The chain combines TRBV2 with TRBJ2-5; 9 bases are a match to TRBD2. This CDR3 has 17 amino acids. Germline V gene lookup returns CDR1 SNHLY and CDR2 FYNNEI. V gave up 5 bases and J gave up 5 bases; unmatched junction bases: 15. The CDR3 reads CASSPYGRIAGVETQYF. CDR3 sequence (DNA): TGTGCCAGCAGTCCCTACGGGAGAATAGCGGGAGTTGAGACCCAGTACTTC. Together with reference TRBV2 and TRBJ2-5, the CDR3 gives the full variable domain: EPEVTQTPSHQVTQMGQEVILRCVPISNHLYFYWYRQILGQKVEFLVSFYNNEISEKSEIFDDQFSVERPDGSNFTLKIRSTKLEDSAMYFCASSPYGRIAGVETQYFGPGTRLLVL.

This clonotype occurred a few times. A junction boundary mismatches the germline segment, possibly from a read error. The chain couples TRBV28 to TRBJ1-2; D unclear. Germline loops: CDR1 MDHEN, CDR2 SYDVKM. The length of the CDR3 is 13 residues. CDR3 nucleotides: TGTGCCAGCAGTCAGACACCGGACGAGGGCTACGCCTTC. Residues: CASSQTPDEGYAF.

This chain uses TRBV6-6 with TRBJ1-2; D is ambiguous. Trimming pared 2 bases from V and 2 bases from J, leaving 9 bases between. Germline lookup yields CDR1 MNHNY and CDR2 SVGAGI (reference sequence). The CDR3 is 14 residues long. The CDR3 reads CASSYKPPNYGYTF. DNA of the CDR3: TGTGCCAGCAGTTACAAACCCCCGAACTATGGCTACACCTTC.

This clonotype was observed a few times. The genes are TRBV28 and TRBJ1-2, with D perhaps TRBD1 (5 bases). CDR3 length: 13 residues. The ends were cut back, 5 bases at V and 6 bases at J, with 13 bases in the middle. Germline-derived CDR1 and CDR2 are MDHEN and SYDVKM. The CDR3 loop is CASSGPGLDGYTF. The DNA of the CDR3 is TGTGCCAGCAGTGGACCGGGACTAGATGGCTACACCTTC.

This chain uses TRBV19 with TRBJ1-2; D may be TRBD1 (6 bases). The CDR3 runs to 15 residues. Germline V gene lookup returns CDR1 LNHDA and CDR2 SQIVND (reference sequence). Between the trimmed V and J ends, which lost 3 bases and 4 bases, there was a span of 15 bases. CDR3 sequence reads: CASSIVQGTGYGYTF. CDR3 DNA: TGTGCCAGTAGTATCGTACAGGGAACGGGCTATGGCTACACCTTC.

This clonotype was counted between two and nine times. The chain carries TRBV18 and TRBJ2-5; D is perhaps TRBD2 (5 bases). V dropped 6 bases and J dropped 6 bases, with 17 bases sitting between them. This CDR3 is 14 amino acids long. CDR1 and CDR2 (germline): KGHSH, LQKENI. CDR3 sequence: CASSNQRAEKTQYF. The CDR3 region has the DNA TGTGCCAGCTCCAACCAGAGGGCCGAAAAGACCCAGTACTTC.

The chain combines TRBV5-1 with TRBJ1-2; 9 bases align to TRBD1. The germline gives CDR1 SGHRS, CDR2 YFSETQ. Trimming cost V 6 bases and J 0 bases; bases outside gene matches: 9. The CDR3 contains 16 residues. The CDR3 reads CASKPGQGSSNYGYTF. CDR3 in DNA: TGCGCCAGCAAACCGGGACAGGGATCTTCTAACTATGGCTACACCTTC.

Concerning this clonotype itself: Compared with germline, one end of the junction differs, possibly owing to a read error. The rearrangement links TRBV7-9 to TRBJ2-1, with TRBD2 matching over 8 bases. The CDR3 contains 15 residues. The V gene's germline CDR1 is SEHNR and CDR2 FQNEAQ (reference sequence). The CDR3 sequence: CARSSPGLGVFEQFF. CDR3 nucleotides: TGTGCCAGGAGCTCGCCGGGACTAGGGGTATTTGAGCAGTTCTTC.

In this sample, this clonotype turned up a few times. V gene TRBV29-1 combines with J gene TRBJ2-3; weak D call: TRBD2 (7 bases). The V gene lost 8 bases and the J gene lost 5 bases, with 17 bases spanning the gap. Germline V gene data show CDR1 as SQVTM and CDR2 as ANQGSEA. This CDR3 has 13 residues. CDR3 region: CSSGGGREDTQYF. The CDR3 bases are TGCAGCTCTGGGGGGGGCCGGGAAGATACGCAGTATTTT.

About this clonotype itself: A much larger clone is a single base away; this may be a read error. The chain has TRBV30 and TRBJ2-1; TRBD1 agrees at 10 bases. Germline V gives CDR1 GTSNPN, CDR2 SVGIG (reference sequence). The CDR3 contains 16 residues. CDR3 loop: CTWSVGGDRGYNEQFF. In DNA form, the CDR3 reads TGTACCTGGAGTGTTGGTGGGGACAGGGGCTACAATGAGCAGTTCTTC.

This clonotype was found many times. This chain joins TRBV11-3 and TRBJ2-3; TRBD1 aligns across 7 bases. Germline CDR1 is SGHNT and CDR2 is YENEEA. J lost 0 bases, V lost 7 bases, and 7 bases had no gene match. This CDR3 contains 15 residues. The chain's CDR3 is CASKLRQGSTDTQYF. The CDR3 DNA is TGTGCCAGCAAACTTCGACAGGGTAGCACAGATACGCAGTATTTT.

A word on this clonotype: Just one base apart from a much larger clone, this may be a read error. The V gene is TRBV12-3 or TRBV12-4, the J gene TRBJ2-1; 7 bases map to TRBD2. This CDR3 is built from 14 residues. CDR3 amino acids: CASSLLLAYDEQSF. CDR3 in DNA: TGTGCCAGCAGTTTATTACTAGCGTACGATGAGCAGTCCTTC.

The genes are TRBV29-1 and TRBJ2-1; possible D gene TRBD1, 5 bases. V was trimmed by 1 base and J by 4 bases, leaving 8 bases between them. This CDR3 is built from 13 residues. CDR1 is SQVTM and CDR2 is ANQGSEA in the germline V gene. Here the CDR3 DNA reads TGCAGCGTTGAAGCGACAGCATACAATGAGCAGTTCTTC. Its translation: CSVEATAYNEQFF.

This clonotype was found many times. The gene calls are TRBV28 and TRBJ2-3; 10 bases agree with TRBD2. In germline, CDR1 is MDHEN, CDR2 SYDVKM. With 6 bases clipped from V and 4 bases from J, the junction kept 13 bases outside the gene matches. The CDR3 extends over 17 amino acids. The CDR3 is CASSSNELAGWADTQYF. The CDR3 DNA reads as TGTGCCAGCAGCTCGAACGAACTAGCGGGATGGGCAGATACGCAGTATTTT.